This T cell receptor (beta chain) derives from a study of blood T cell repertoires in COVID-19. Study overall: The origin of the acute and convalescent COVID-19 samples was the United States, Italy and Spain.

Cohort placement rested on clinical history that participants reported themselves. Recovered participants had two consecutive negative NP/OP PCR tests, healthcare professional clearance, or symptom resolution. Germline assignment: CDR1 SGHTA and CDR2 FQGNSA. This CDR3 comprises 12 residues. Trimming pared 1 base from V and 6 bases from J, leaving 6 bases between. The sample holds one count of this clone. TCRdb keeps only in-frame clones here, not all; method: immunoSEQ multiplex PCR. This table has approximately 490,000 clones, roughly 87% appearing once. The source material was PBMCs or T cells enriched from blood (not recorded which). This clonotype was obtained from a woman aged 18-30 years who had recovered from COVID-19. The chain recombines TRBV7-2 with TRBJ1-1; D is unclear. CDR3: CASSLVGAEAFF. As DNA, the CDR3 is TGTGCCAGCAGCTTAGTGGGCGCTGAAGCTTTCTTT.